Included here is one T cell receptor beta chain sequence, with context. Its antigen remains unknown. This specimen belongs to a study of cytomegalovirus exposure and HLA in healthy donors. General study results and limits: Clonal expansion was found to be greater in HLA-associated TCR beta chains than in equally common others in a later analysis.

Both 60 Vbeta primers and 13 Jbeta primers went into the PCR. Clones were sequenced by immunoSEQ multiplex PCR, and TCRdb holds only the in-frame ones, with some missing. The sample lists around 120,000 clones; around 74% were seen once. The material sequenced was PBMCs. This sequence originates from a man in his 60s in good health and CMV-seropositive.

The CDR3 DNA sequence: TGCGCCAGCAGCCAACCTCGACAGGGGGCAGGGTACGAGCAGTACTTC. It translates to CASSQPRQGAGYEQYF. The chain employs TRBV4-1 and TRBJ2-7, with 10 bases lining up with TRBD1. CDR3 length equals 16 residues. Per the germline V gene, CDR1 is MGHRA and CDR2 is YSYEKL. Germline trimming cut 2 bases from V and 4 bases from J; bases unmatched to any gene: 8.